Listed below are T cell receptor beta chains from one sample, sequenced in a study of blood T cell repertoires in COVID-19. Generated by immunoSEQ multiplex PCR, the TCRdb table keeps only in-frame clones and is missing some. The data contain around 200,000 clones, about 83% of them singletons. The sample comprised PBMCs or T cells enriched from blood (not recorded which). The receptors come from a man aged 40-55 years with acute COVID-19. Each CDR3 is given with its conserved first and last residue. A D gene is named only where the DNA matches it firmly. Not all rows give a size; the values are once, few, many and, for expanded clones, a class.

CDR3 DNA: TGTGCCATTTGGACAGGCTCCACTGGCACAGATACGCAGTATTTT
CDR3 protein: CAIWTGSTGTDTQYF
V gene: TRBV10-3
clone size: once
J gene: TRBJ2-3
D gene: TRBD1

CDR3 DNA: TGTGCCAGCAGCGGCACTAGCGGGAACACCGGGGAGCTGTTTTTT
CDR3 protein: CASSGTSGNTGELFF
V gene: TRBV7-3
clone size: NA
J gene: TRBJ2-2
D gene: TRBD2

CDR3 DNA: TGTGCCAGCAGCCAGACGGACAGGGACTACGAGCAGTACTTC
CDR3 protein: CASSQTDRDYEQYF
V gene: TRBV3-1/TRBV3-2
clone size: NA
J gene: TRBJ2-7
D gene: TRBD1

CDR3 DNA: TGTGCCAGCAGCTTGGGTGCAGGGGGAGGTGAAGCTTTCTTT
CDR3 protein: CASSLGAGGGEAFF
V gene: TRBV7-2
clone size: few
J gene: TRBJ1-1
D gene: TRBD1

CDR3 DNA: TGTGCCATCAGTAAGACTAGCGGGGTATACAATGAGCAGTTCTTC
CDR3 protein: CAISKTSGVYNEQFF
V gene: TRBV24-1
clone size: once
J gene: TRBJ2-1
D gene: TRBD2

CDR3 DNA: TGTGCCAGCAGACAGACAAGTGGAGGGGAAAAACTGTTTTTT
CDR3 protein: CASRQTSGGEKLFF
V gene: TRBV27
clone size: NA
J gene: TRBJ1-4
D gene: NA

CDR3 DNA: TGTGCCAGCAGCGTACAGGGTATCTCCGGGGAGCTGTTTTTT
CDR3 protein: CASSVQGISGELFF
V gene: TRBV9
clone size: NA
J gene: TRBJ2-2
D gene: NA

CDR3 DNA: TGCGCCAGCAGTGTTGTGACAGGTGTCCAAGAGACCCAGTACTTC
CDR3 protein: CASSVVTGVQETQYF
V gene: TRBV10-1
clone size: NA
J gene: TRBJ2-5
D gene: NA

CDR3 DNA: TGTGCCAGCAGCACAAAACAGGAGAACACTGAAGCTTTCTTT
CDR3 protein: CASSTKQENTEAFF
V gene: TRBV7-9
clone size: NA
J gene: TRBJ1-1
D gene: NA

CDR3 DNA: TGTGCCAGCAGTTTACCCGGGGTAACTGAAGCTTTCTTT
CDR3 protein: CASSLPGVTEAFF
V gene: TRBV27
clone size: NA
J gene: TRBJ1-1
D gene: NA

CDR3 DNA: TGTGCCAGCAGCGTAGACGGCTCTGGGGCCAACGTCCTGACTTTC
CDR3 protein: CASSVDGSGANVLTF
V gene: TRBV9
clone size: once
J gene: TRBJ2-6
D gene: NA

CDR3 DNA: TGTGCCAGCAGCCAAAGTCTCGGACAGGGAGGCCATGAGCAGTTCTTC
CDR3 protein: CASSQSLGQGGHEQFF
V gene: TRBV14
clone size: NA
J gene: TRBJ2-1
D gene: TRBD1

CDR3 DNA: TGTGCCATCAAACAGGTTCGGCATGAGCAGTTCTTC
CDR3 protein: CAIKQVRHEQFF
V gene: TRBV28
clone size: NA
J gene: TRBJ2-1
D gene: NA

CDR3 DNA: TGTGCCACCAGTGGTCGCGGATCCTACAATGAGCAGTTCTTC
CDR3 protein: CATSGRGSYNEQFF
V gene: TRBV24-1
clone size: NA
J gene: TRBJ2-1
D gene: NA

CDR3 DNA: TGTGCCAGCCTCGCGGGACTAGCGGCCTACGAGCAGTACTTC
CDR3 protein: CASLAGLAAYEQYF
V gene: TRBV11-2
clone size: NA
J gene: TRBJ2-7
D gene: TRBD2

CDR3 DNA: TGTGCCTGGAGTGCCAAGAGGGGAAACAGGGGAAACACTGAAGCTTTCTTT
CDR3 protein: CAWSAKRGNRGNTEAFF
V gene: TRBV30
clone size: NA
J gene: TRBJ1-1
D gene: TRBD1

CDR3 DNA: TGCGCCAGCAGCTTGGGGTTACTAGCGGGGGACGAGCAGTACTTC
CDR3 protein: CASSLGLLAGDEQYF
V gene: TRBV5-1
clone size: NA
J gene: TRBJ2-7
D gene: TRBD2

CDR3 DNA: TGTGCCAGCAGCCGAAAGGGACAGGGGGAGAATTACAATGAGCAGTTCTTC
CDR3 protein: CASSRKGQGENYNEQFF
V gene: TRBV6-6
clone size: NA
J gene: TRBJ2-1
D gene: TRBD1

CDR3 DNA: TGTGCCAGCAGTCCACGGCGGGGGAGGGGAAACTACGAGCAGTACTTC
CDR3 protein: CASSPRRGRGNYEQYF
V gene: TRBV27
clone size: NA
J gene: TRBJ2-7
D gene: TRBD2

CDR3 DNA: TGCGCCAGCAGCCAAGTAGCGAGAGGAGGACAGCCCCAGCATTTT
CDR3 protein: CASSQVARGGQPQHF
V gene: TRBV4-1
clone size: NA
J gene: TRBJ1-5
D gene: NA

CDR3 DNA: TGTGCCAGCAGTTTCCGACTAGCGGGAGTTGAGACCCAGTACTTC
CDR3 protein: CASSFRLAGVETQYF
V gene: TRBV27
clone size: NA
J gene: TRBJ2-5
D gene: TRBD2

CDR3 DNA: TGTGCCAGCAGCGTGGGCAGCTCGAGCTCCTACGAGCAGTACTTC
CDR3 protein: CASSVGSSSSYEQYF
V gene: TRBV9
clone size: NA
J gene: TRBJ2-7
D gene: NA

CDR3 DNA: TGTGCCAGCAGCTCGACAGGGGATCGTGGCGAGCAGTACTTC
CDR3 protein: CASSSTGDRGEQYF
V gene: TRBV5-4
clone size: NA
J gene: TRBJ2-7
D gene: TRBD1

CDR3 DNA: TGTGCCAGTAGTATGGGGACGGGGGCAACTAATGAAAAACTGTTTTTT
CDR3 protein: CASSMGTGATNEKLFF
V gene: TRBV19
clone size: NA
J gene: TRBJ1-4
D gene: NA

CDR3 DNA: TGCGCCAGCAGCCCCATGCCCTCGCCGGGGGAGACCCAGTACTTC
CDR3 protein: CASSPMPSPGETQYF
V gene: TRBV4-1
clone size: NA
J gene: TRBJ2-5
D gene: NA

CDR3 DNA: TGTGCCAGCAGCCGTCCCGGGACAGTTAACTATGGCTACACCTTC
CDR3 protein: CASSRPGTVNYGYTF
V gene: TRBV5-6
clone size: NA
J gene: TRBJ1-2
D gene: TRBD1

CDR3 DNA: TGTGCCAGCAGTCGACAGGGTGCCTATGGCTACACCTTC
CDR3 protein: CASSRQGAYGYTF
V gene: TRBV6-5
clone size: NA
J gene: TRBJ1-2
D gene: TRBD1

CDR3 DNA: TGTGCCAGCAGCTTACAGGCAAATCAGCCCCAGCATTTT
CDR3 protein: CASSLQANQPQHF
V gene: TRBV5-5
clone size: NA
J gene: TRBJ1-5
D gene: NA

CDR3 DNA: TGTGCCAGTAGTTGGACAGGGTTCCCTGAAACTAATGAAAAACTGTTTTTT
CDR3 protein: CASSWTGFPETNEKLFF
V gene: TRBV19
clone size: few
J gene: TRBJ1-4
D gene: TRBD1

CDR3 DNA: TGTGCCAGCAGTTCAATGAGGCAGGGAAGCCATGAAGCTTTCTTT
CDR3 protein: CASSSMRQGSHEAFF
V gene: TRBV7-9
clone size: few
J gene: TRBJ1-1
D gene: NA

CDR3 DNA: TGTGCCAGCAGCGCTTACCAGACTAGCGCACAAGAGACCCAGTACTTC
CDR3 protein: CASSAYQTSAQETQYF
V gene: TRBV9
clone size: NA
J gene: TRBJ2-5
D gene: TRBD2